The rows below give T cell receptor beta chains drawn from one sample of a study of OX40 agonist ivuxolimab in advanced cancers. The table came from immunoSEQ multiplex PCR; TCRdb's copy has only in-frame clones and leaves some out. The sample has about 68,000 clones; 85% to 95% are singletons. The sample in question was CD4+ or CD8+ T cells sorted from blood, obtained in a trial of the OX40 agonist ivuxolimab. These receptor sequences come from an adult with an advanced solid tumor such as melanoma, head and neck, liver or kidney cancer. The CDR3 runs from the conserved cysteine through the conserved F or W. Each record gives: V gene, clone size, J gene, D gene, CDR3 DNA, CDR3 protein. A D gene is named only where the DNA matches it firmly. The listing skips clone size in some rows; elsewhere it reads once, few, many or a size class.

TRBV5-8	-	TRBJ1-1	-	TGTGCCAGCAGCTTGTCATTTCTGGAAGTGAACACTGAAGCTTTCTTT	CASSLSFLEVNTEAFF
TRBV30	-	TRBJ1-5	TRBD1	TGTGCCTGGAGTGGGGGACAGGGGGCTCGTCAGCCCCAGCATTTT	CAWSGGQGARQPQHF
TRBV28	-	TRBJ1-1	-	TGTGCCAGCAGTTTGCAGGGTCAAACTGAAGCTTTCTTT	CASSLQGQTEAFF
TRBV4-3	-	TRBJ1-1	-	TGCGCCAGCAGCCAAGATCACGTGTCTATGAACACTGAAGCTTTCTTT	CASSQDHVSMNTEAFF
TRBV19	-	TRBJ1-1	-	TGTGCCAGTAAACAACTGATTATGAACACTGAAGCTTTCTTT	CASKQLIMNTEAFF
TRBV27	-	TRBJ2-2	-	TGTGCCAGCAGTTTACAACAGGGGGGGGGTGGGGAGCTGTTTTTT	CASSLQQGGGGELFF
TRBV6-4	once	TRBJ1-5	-	TGTGCCAGCAGTGCGTACTCAGGCGGCAATCAGCCCCAGCATTTT	CASSAYSGGNQPQHF
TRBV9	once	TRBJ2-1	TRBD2	TGTGCCAGCAGCGTACTTCTAGCGGGAGCCTACAATGAGCAGTTCTTC	CASSVLLAGAYNEQFF
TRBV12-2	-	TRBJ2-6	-	TGTGCAAGTCGCATCTATATCTCCACACAAAGTCGGGCCAACGTCCTGACTTTC	CASRIYISTQSRANVLTF
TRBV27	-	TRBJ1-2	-	TGTGCCACCGTCTTTAACTATGGCTACACCTTC	CATVFNYGYTF
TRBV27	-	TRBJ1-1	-	TGTGCCAGCAGTTTCAGATCGCCGGGGACTGAAGCTTTCTTT	CASSFRSPGTEAFF
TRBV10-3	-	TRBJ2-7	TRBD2	TGTGCCACCGGGACTAGCGGGGGCACCTACGAGCAGTACTTC	CATGTSGGTYEQYF
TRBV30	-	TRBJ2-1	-	TGTGCCTGGAGGCCGGCAACACAGGCTGAGCAGTTCTTC	CAWRPATQAEQFF
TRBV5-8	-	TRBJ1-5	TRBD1	TGTGCCAGCAGCTATCTGGTGACAGGGGTTAGCAATCAGCCCCAGCATTTT	CASSYLVTGVSNQPQHF
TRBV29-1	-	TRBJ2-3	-	TGCAGCGTTGTGAGGGATACGCAGTATTTT	CSVVRDTQYF
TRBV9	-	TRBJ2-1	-	TGTGCCAGCAGCGTAGATTCAGGAGACGTGTGGAATGAGCAGTTCTTC	CASSVDSGDVWNEQFF
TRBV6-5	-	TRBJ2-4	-	TGTGCCAGCAGTTACGGGGCGTCAGGCAAAAACATTCAGTACTTC	CASSYGASGKNIQYF
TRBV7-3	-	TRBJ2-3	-	TGTGCCAGCAGCTTCGGGACACCCGATACGCAGTATTTT	CASSFGTPDTQYF
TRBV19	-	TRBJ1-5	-	TGTGCCAGTAGTATGGGGAGCAGGAGCAATCAGCCCCAGCATTTT	CASSMGSRSNQPQHF
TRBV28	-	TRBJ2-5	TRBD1	TGTGCCAGCAGTTTGACGGGCAGGGGGCAGGAGACCCAGTACTTC	CASSLTGRGQETQYF
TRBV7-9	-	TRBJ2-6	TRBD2	TGTGCCAGCAGTCTTACTAGCGGGAGGGCCTTATCTGGGGCCAACGTCCTGACTTTC	CASSLTSGRALSGANVLTF
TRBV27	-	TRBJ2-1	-	TGTGCCAGCAGTTTGGTCAGGGGTTGGAATGAGCAGTTCTTC	CASSLVRGWNEQFF
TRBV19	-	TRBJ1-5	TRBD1	TGTGCCAGTAGTATAGTTGGGCAGGGGGGCAATCAGCCCCAGCATTTT	CASSIVGQGGNQPQHF
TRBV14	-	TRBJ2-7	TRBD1	TGTGCCAGCAGCCAAGGCAGGACAGGGTATTACGAGCAGTACTTC	CASSQGRTGYYEQYF
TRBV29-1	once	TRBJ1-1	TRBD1	TGCAGCGTTGAAGAGGGTCTGGTAGGGGGCCTCCCTAATGAAGCTTTCTTT	CSVEEGLVGGLPNEAFF
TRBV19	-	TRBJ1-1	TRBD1	TGTGCCAGTAGTGTCACAGGGGAGGCGACTGAAGCTTTCTTT	CASSVTGEATEAFF